The source of this TCR beta chain is a study of Ad26.COV2.S vaccination and SARS-CoV-2 variants. Turning to the study itself: Recipients of Ad26.COV2.S got it intramuscularly, once or twice 56 days apart.

CDR1 and CDR2 from the germline V gene are SGHVS and FQNEAQ. The V end was cut by 2 bases, the J end by 2 bases, with 7 bases between. The CDR3 has 14 amino acids. Treatment meaning: over 15 received Ad26.COV2.S at low or high dose, single or two shots; roughly five received placebo; per-sample allocation not given. On day 63 after the first injection, vaccine and placebo recipients gave samples. The individual, an adult aged 18-55 years, was a donor in Boston. Concerning this clone itself: Antigen: not known.

Sequenced by immunoSEQ multiplex PCR; TCRdb stores in-frame clones only, minus some. Of 300,000 to 350,000 clones in the sample, around nine tenths were seen once. The study's findings and limits: Recipients of vaccine and of placebo showed similar breadth of their non-spike TCR repertoires. Substantial post-vaccination breadth of spike-specific CD8+ and CD4+ T cell responses was reported.

The sequencing used peripheral blood, collected in a trial of Ad26.COV2.S vaccine versus placebo. The source of this sequence is a person between 18 and 65 years old who received the Ad26.COV2.S COVID-19 vaccine or a placebo. The rearrangement uses TRBV7-8 and TRBJ1-5, with D possibly matching TRBD1 (5 bases). The CDR3 region is CASSLRGGNQPQHF. In nucleotides, the CDR3 is TGTGCCAGCAGCTTAAGGGGTGGCAATCAGCCCCAGCATTTT.